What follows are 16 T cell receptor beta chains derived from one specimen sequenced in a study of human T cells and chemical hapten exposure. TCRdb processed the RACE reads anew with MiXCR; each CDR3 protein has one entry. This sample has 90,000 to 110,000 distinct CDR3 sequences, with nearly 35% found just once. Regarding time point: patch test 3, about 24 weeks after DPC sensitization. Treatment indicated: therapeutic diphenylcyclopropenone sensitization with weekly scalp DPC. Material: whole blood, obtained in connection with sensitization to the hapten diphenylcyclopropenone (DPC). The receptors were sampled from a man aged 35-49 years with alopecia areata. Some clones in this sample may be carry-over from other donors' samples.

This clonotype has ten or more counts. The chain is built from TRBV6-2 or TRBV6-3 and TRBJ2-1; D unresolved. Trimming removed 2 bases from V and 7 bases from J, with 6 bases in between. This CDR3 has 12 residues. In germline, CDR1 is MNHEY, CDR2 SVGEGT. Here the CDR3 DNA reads TGTGCCAGCAGTTACGCGGAGAATGAGCAGTTCTTC. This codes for CASSYAENEQFF.

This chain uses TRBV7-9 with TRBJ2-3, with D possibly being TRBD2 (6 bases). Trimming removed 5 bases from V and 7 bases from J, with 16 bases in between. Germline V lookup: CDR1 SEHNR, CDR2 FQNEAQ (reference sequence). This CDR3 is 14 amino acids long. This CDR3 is CASSPLGGSNTQYF. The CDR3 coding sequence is TGTGCCAGCAGCCCCCTCGGAGGGTCCAATACGCAGTATTTT.

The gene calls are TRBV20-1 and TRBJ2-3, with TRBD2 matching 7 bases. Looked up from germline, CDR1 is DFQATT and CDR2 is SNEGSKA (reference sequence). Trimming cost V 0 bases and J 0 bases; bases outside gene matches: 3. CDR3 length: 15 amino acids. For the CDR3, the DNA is TGCAGTGCTAGAGATGAGCGGGGAAGCACAGATACGCAGTATTTT. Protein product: CSARDERGSTDTQYF.

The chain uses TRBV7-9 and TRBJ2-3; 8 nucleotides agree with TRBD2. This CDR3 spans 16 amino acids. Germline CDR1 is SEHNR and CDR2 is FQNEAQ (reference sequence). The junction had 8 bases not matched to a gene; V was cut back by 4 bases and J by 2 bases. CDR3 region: CASSSRSGSFTDTQYF. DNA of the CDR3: TGTGCCAGCAGCTCCCGAAGCGGGAGTTTCACAGATACGCAGTATTTT.

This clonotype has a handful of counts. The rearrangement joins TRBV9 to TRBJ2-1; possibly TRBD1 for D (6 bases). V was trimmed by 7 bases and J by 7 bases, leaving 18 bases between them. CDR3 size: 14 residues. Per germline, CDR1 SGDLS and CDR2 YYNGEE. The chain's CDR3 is CASARGTPGNEQFF. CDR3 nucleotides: TGTGCCAGCGCGAGGGGGACGCCGGGGAATGAGCAGTTCTTC.

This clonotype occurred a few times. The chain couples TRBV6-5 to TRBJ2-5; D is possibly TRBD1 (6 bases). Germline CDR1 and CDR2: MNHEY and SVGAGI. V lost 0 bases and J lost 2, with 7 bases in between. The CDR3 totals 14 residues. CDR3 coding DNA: TGTGCCAGCAGTTACTCGGGGGCACAAGAGACCCAGTACTTC. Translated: CASSYSGAQETQYF.

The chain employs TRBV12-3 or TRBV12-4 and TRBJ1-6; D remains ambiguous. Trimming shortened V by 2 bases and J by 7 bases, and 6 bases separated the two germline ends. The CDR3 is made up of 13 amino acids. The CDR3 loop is CASSLSGNSPLHF. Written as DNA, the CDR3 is TGTGCCAGCAGTTTATCCGGGAATTCACCCCTCCACTTT.

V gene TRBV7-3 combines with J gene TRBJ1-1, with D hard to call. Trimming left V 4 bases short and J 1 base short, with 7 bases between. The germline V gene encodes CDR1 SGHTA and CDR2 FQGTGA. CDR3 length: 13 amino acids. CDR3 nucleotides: TGTGCCAGCAGCTCCCAAGAGAACACTGAAGCTTTCTTT. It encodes CASSSQENTEAFF.

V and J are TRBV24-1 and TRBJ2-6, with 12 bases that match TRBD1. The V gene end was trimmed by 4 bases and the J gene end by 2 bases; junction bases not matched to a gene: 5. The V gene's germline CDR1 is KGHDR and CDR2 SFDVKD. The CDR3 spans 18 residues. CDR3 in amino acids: CATSDPGQGAPGANVLTF. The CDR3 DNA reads TGTGCCACCAGTGACCCGGGACAGGGGGCTCCTGGGGCCAACGTCCTGACTTTC.

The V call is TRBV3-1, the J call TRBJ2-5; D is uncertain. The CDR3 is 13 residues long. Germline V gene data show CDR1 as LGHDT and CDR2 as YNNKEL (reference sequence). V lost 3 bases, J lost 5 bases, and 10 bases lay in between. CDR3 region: CASSHEVEETQYF. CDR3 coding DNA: TGTGCCAGCAGCCACGAGGTCGAGGAGACCCAGTACTTC.

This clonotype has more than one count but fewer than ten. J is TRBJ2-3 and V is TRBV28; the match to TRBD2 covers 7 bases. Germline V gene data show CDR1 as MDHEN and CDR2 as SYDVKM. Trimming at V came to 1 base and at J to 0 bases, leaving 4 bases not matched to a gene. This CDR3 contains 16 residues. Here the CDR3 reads CASSLLGLTSTDTQYF. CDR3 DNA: TGTGCCAGCAGTTTATTGGGACTAACTAGCACAGATACGCAGTATTTT.

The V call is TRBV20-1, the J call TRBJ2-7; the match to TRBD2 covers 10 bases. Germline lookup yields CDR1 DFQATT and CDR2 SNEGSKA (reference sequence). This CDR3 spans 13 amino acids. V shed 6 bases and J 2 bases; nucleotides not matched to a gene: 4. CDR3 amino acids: CSAPSGRAYEQYF. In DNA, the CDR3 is TGCAGTGCCCCGAGCGGGAGGGCCTACGAGCAGTACTTC.

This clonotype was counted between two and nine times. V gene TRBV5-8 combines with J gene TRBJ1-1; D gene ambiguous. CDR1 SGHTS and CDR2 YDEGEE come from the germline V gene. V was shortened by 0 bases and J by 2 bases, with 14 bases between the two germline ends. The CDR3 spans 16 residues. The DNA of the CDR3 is TGTGCCAGCAGCTTGGTAGGAAAAGCAATAAACACTGAAGCTTTCTTT. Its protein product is CASSLVGKAINTEAFF.

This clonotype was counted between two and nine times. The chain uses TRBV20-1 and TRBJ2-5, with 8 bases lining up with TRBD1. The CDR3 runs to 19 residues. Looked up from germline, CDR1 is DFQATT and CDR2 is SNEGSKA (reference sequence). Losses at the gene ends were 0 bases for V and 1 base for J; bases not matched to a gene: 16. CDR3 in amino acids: CSARDQGAGGHLTQETQYF. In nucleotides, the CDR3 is TGCAGTGCTAGAGATCAAGGGGCAGGGGGCCATCTTACCCAAGAGACCCAGTACTTC.

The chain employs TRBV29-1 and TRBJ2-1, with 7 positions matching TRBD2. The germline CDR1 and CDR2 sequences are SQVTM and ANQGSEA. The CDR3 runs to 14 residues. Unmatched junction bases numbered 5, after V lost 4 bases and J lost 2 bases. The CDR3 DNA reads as TGCAGCGTTGTCTGGCTAGCGGCCTACAATGAGCAGTTCTTC. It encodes CSVVWLAAYNEQFF.

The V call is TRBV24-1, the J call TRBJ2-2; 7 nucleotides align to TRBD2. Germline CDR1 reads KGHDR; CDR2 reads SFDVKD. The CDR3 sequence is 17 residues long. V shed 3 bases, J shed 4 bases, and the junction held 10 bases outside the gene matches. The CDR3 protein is CATSDHRGSGATGELFF. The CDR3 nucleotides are TGTGCCACCAGTGATCACCGAGGGAGCGGGGCCACCGGGGAGCTGTTTTTT.